This entry describes one T cell receptor (beta chain). The data originate from a study of blood T cell repertoires in COVID-19. Trimming left V 2 bases short and J 5 bases short, with 10 bases between. The CDR3 is made up of 14 amino acids. Per the germline V gene, CDR1 is MDHEN and CDR2 is SYDVKM. The protocol was immunoSEQ multiplex PCR, while the TCRdb copy is restricted to in-frame clones and leaves out a portion. The data show 200,000 to 250,000 clones, 87% seen once. The receptor comes from a man aged 18-30 years with acute COVID-19. V and J are TRBV28 and TRBJ1-5; D gene unclear. The sample consisted of PBMCs or T cells enriched from blood (not recorded which). The CDR3 bases are TGTGCCAGCAGTTTACGATTTCAGGATCAGCCCCAGCATTTT. Encoded protein: CASSLRFQDQPQHF.